This T cell receptor (beta chain) was captured by sequencing in a study of T-cell memory formation after mild COVID-19. Study background: Clusters of TCRs were largely donor specific. General study results and limits: The appearance of some responding clones in pre-infection memory suggested that cross-reactive memory joined. Confirmation of SARS-CoV-2 specificity was lacking for second-wave clones peaking day 37. Among clones contracting day 15 to 85, CD4/CD8 was balanced, whereas later expanders leaned CD4+.

A note on this clonotype: The antigen is unknown.

TCRdb re-called the 5' RACE reads with MiXCR, one entry per CDR3 protein. Here the sample spans 350,000 to 450,000 distinct CDR3 sequences, 28% being singletons. Trimming removed 6 bases from V and 3 bases from J, with 14 bases in between. Germline V gives CDR1 SGHVS, CDR2 FNYEAQ. CDR3 size: 14 residues. The chain links TRBV7-6 to TRBJ2-5; TRBD1 or TRBD2 may be the D gene (5 bases each). The sequence was obtained from an adult woman who had mild COVID-19 (a few samples of this study predate the infection). Cell type and time point are not known. The source material was PBMCs or a T cell subset sorted from them (not recorded which). The CDR3 spells CASREPGTKETQYF. Here the CDR3 DNA reads TGTGCCAGCAGAGAGCCCGGGACGAAAGAGACCCAGTACTTC.